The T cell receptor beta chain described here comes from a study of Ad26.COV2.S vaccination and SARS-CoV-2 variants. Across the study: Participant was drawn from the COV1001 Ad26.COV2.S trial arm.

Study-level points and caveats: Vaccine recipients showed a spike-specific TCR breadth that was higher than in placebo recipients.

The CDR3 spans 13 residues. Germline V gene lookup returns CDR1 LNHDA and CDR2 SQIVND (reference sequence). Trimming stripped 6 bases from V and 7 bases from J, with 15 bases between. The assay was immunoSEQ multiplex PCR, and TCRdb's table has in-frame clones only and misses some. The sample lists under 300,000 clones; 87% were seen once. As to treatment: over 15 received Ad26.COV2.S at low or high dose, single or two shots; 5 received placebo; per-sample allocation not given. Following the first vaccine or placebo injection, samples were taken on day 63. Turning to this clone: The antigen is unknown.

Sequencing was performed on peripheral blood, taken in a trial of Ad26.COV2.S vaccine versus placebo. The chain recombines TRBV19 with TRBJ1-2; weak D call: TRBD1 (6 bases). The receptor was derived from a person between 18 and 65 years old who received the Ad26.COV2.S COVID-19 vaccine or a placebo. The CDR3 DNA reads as TGTGCCAGTAGAGCCCGGGGGGGCTCTGGCTACACCTTC. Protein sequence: CASRARGGSGYTF.